The 2 T cell receptor beta chains presented below share a single source sample, sequenced in a study of blood T cell repertoires in COVID-19. Produced via immunoSEQ multiplex PCR; TCRdb's table is partial and in-frame only. The repertoire holds over 90,000 clones, with roughly 76% as singletons. The sequenced sample was peripheral blood. Every receptor here comes from a man aged 80 or over with COVID-19, enrolled during active disease.

The CDR3 is CASSFLPGGTEAFF. The CDR3 DNA sequence: TGTGCCAGCAGTTTTCTTCCAGGGGGTACTGAAGCTTTCTTT. The V call is TRBV28, the J call TRBJ1-1; 7 nucleotides align to TRBD1. The CDR3 covers 14 residues. Germline lookup yields CDR1 MDHEN and CDR2 SYDVKM. V was pared by 3 bases and J by 5 bases, with 6 bases of the junction left unmatched.

The chain carries TRBV10-3 and TRBJ1-4; a weak D match, TRBD1 (5 bases). This CDR3 has 15 residues. The V end lost 1 base, the J end lost 3 bases, and 9 bases lay between the germline ends. Looked up from germline, CDR1 is ENHRY and CDR2 is SYGVKD. The CDR3 is CAISEWGGANEKLFF. CDR3 nucleotides: TGTGCCATCAGTGAGTGGGGGGGAGCTAATGAAAAACTGTTTTTT.